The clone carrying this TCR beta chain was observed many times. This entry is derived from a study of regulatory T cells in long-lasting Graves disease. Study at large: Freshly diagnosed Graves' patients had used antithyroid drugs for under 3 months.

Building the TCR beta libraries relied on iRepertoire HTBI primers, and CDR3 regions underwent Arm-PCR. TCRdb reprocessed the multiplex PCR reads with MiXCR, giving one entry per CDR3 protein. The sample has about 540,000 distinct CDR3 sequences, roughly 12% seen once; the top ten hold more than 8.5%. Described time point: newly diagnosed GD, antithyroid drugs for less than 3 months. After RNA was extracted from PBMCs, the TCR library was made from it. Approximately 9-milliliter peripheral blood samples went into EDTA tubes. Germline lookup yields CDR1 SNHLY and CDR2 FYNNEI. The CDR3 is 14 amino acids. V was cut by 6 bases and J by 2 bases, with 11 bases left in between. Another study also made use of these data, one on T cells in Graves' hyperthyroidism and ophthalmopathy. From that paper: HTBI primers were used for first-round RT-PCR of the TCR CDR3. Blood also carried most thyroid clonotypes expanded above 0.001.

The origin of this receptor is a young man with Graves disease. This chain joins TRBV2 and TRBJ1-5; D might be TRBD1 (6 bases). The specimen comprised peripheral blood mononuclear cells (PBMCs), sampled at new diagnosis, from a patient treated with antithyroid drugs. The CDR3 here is CASRPNRGNQPQHF. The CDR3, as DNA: TGTGCCAGCAGGCCCAACAGGGGCAATCAGCCCCAGCATTTT.